This T cell receptor beta chain was observed in a study of a mutant IDH1 vaccine in newly diagnosed glioma. Study overall: Prior therapy was radiotherapy, temozolomide, or both; most received both.

Documented time point: week 5, during vaccination. The study gave 300 ug of mutant IDH1 20-mer peptide per vaccine dose, with topical imiquimod. Note on this clone: Its antigen is not known.

Germline V CDR1 and CDR2: KGHSH, LQKENI. The CDR3 consists of 14 residues. V trimming: 1 base; J trimming: 5 bases; junction bases outside the gene matches: 0. Only in-frame clones appear in the TCRdb table, and some are missing; sequencing was by immunoSEQ multiplex PCR. The table shows around 51,000 clones, with around 78% occurring only once. The V call is TRBV18, the J call TRBJ2-2; 8 bases match TRBD2. This material consisted of PBMCs, taken from a glioma patient whose treatment included an IDH1 peptide vaccine. This receptor was taken from a woman in her 40s with glioma. The CDR3 nucleotides are TGTGCCAGCTCACCACTAGCGGGGACCGGGGAGCTGTTTTTT. It is translated as CASSPLAGTGELFF. The full variable domain, completed using reference TRBV18 and TRBJ2-2, is NAGVMQNPRHLVRRRGQEARLRCSPMKGHSHVYWYRQLPEEGLKFMVYLQKENIIDESGMPKERFSAEFPKEGPSILRIQQVVRGDSAAYFCASSPLAGTGELFFGEGSRLTVL.